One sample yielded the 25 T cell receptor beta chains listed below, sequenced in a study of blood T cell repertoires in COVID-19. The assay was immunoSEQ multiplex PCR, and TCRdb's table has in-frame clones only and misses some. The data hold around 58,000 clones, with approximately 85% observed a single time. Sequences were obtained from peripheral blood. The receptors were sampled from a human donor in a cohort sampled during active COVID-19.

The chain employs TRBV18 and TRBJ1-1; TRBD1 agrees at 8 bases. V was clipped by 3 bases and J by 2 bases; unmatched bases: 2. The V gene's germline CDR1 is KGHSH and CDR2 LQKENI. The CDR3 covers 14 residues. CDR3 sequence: CASSPGTGNTEAFF. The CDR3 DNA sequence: TGTGCCAGCTCACCTGGGACAGGTAACACTGAAGCTTTCTTT.

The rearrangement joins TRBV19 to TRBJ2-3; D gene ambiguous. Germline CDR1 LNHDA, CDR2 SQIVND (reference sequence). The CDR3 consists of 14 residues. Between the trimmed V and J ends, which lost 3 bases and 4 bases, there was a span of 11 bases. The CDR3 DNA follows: TGTGCCAGTAGTATGGGCGACCTATCAGATACGCAGTATTTT. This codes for CASSMGDLSDTQYF.

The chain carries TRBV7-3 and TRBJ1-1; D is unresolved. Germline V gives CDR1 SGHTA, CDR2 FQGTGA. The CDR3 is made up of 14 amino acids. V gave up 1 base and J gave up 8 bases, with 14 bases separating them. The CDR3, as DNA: TGTGCCAGCAGCTTAAGGGCCTCTTACTCCGAAGCTTTCTTT. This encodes CASSLRASYSEAFF.

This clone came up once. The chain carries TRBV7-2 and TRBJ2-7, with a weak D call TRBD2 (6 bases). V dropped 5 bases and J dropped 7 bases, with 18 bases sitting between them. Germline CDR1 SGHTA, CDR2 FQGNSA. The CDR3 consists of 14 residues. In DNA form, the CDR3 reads TGTGCCAGCAGCACCCGACTAGAGACGGGAGAGCAGTACTTC. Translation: CASSTRLETGEQYF.

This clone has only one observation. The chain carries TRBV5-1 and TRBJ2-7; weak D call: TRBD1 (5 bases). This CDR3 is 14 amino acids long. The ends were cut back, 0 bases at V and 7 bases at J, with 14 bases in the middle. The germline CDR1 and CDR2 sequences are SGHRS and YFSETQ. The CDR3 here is CASSLATREGEQYF. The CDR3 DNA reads TGCGCCAGCAGCTTGGCCACCAGGGAAGGTGAGCAGTACTTC.

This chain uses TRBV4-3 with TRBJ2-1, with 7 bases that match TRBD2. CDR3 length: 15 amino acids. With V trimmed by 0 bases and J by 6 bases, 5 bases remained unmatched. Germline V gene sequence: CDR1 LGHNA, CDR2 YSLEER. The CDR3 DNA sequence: TGCGCCAGCAGCCAAGATCTGGGAGGGCCCAATGAGCAGTTCTTC. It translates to CASSQDLGGPNEQFF.

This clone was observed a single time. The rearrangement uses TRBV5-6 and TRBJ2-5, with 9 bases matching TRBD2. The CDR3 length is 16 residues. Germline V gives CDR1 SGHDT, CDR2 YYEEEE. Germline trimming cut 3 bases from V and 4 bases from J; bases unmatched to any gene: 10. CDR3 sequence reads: CASSSAGTAGGETQYF. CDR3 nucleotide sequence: TGTGCCAGCAGCTCGGCCGGTACAGCGGGGGGAGAGACCCAGTACTTC.

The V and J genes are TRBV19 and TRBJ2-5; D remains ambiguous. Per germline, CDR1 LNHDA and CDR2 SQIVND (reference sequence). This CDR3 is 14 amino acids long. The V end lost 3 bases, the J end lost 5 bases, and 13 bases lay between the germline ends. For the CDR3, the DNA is TGTGCCAGTAGTATCCAGTCTGCAAAGGAGACCCAGTACTTC. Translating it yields CASSIQSAKETQYF. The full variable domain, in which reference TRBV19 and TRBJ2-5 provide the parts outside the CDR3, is DGGITQSPKYLFRKEGQNVTLSCEQNLNHDAMYWYRQDPGQGLRLIYYSQIVNDFQKGDIAEGYSVSREKKESFPLTVTSAQKNPTAFYLCASSIQSAKETQYFGPGTRLLVL.

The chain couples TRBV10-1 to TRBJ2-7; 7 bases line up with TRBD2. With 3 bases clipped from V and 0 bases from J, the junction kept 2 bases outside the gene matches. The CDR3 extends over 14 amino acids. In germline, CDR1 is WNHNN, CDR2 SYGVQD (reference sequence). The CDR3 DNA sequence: TGCGCCAGCAGTGAAGGCGGGGGCTCCTACGAGCAGTACTTC. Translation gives CASSEGGGSYEQYF.

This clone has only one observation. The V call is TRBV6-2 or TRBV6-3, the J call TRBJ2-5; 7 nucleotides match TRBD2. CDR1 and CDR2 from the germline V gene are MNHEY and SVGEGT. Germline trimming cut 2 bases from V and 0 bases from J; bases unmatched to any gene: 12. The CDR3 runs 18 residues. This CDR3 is CASSYELGSGVYQETQYF. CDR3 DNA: TGTGCCAGCAGTTACGAGCTTGGGAGCGGGGTTTACCAAGAGACCCAGTACTTC.

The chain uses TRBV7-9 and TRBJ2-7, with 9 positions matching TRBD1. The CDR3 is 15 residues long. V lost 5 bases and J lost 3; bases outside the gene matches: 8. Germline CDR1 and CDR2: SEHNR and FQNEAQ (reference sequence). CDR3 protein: CASSPWTGADYEQYF. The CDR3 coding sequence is TGTGCCAGCAGCCCGTGGACAGGGGCGGACTACGAGCAGTACTTC.

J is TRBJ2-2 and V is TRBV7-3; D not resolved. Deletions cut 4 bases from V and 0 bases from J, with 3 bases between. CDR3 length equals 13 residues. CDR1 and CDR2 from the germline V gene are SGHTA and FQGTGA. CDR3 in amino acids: CASSSSNTGELFF. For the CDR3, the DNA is TGTGCCAGCAGCTCCTCGAACACCGGGGAGCTGTTTTTT.

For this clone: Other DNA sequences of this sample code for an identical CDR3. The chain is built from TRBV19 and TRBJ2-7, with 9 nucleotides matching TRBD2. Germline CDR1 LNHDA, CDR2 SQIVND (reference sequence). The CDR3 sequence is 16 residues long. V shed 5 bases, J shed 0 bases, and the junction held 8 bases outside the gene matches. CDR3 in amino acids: CASSRRAGGDSYEQYF. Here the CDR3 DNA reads TGTGCCAGTAGTCGCCGGGCGGGGGGGGACTCCTACGAGCAGTACTTC.

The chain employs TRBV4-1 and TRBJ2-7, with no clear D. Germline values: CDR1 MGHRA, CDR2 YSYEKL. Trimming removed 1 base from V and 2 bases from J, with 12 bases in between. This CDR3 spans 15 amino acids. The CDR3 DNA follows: TGCGCCAGCAGCCAAGTCCGGGTAAGCCCCTACGAGCAGTACTTC. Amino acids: CASSQVRVSPYEQYF.

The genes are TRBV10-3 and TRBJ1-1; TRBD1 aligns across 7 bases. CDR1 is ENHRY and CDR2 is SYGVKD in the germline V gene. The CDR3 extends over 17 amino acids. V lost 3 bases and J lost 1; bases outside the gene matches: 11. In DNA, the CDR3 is TGTGCCATCAGTGAAAGACGGGACAGTCTACGGAACACTGAAGCTTTCTTT. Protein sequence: CAISERRDSLRNTEAFF.

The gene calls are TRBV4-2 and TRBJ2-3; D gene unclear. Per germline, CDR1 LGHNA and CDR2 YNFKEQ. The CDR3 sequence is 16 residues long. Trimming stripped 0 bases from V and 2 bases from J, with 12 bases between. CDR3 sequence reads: CASSQDYSSPTDTQYF. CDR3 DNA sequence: TGTGCCAGCAGCCAAGATTATTCTAGTCCCACAGATACGCAGTATTTT.

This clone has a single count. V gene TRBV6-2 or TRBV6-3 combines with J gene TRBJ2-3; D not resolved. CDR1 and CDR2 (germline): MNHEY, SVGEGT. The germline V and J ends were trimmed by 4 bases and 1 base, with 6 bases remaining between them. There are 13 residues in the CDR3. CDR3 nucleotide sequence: TGTGCCAGCAGTTTGCGGCGCACAGATACGCAGTATTTT. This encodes CASSLRRTDTQYF.

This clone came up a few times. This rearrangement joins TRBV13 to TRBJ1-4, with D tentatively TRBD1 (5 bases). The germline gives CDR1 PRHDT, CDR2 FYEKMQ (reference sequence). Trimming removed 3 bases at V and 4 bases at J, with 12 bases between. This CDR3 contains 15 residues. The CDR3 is CASSLSNRFNEKLFF. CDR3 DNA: TGTGCCAGCAGCTTGAGTAACAGGTTTAATGAAAAACTGTTTTTT.

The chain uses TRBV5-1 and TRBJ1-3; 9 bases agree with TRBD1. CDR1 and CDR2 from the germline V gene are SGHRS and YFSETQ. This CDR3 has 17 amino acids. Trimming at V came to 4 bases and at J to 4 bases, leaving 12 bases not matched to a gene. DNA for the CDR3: TGCGCCAGCAGCACCTCAGGTCGGACAGGGGTCGGAAACACCATATATTTT. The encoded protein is CASSTSGRTGVGNTIYF. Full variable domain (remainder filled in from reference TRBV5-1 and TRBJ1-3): KAGVTQTPRYLIKTRGQQVTLSCSPISGHRSVSWYQQTPGQGLQFLFEYFSETQRNKGNFPGRFSGRQFSNSRSEMNVSTLELGDSALYLCASSTSGRTGVGNTIYFGEGSWLTVV.

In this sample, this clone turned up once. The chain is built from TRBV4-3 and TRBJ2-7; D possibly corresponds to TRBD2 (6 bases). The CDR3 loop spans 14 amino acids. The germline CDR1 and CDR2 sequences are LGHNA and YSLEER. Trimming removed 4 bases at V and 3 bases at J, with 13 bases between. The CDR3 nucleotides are TGCGCCAGCAGCCGGACGACGGGGGACTACGAGCAGTACTTC. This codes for CASSRTTGDYEQYF.

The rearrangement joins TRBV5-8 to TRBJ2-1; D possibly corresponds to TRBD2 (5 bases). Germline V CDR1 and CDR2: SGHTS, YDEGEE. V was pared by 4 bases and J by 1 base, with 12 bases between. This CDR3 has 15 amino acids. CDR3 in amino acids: CASSDLRGSYNEQFF. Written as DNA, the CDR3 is TGTGCCAGCAGCGATCTCCGGGGTTCCTACAATGAGCAGTTCTTC. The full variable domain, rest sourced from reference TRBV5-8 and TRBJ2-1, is EAGVTQSPTHLIKTRGQQATLRCSPISGHTSVYWYQQALGLGLQFLLWYDEGEERNRGNFPPRFSGRQFPNYSSELNVNALELEDSALYLCASSDLRGSYNEQFFGPGTRLTVL.

The DNA for the CDR3 is TGCGCCAGCAGCCAGGGGACAGGGAGCTATGGCTACACCTTC. It yields the protein CASSQGTGSYGYTF. The rearrangement links TRBV4-3 to TRBJ1-2; TRBD1 matches at 9 bases. Germline CDR1 is LGHNA and CDR2 is YSLEER. After removal of 3 bases from V and 4 bases from J, the junction contained 3 bases not matched to a gene. The length of the CDR3 is 14 residues.

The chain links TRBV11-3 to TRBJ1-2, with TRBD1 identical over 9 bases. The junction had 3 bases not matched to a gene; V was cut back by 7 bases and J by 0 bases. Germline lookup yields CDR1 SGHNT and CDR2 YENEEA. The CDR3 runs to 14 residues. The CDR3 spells CASTRTGANYGYTF. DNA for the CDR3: TGTGCCAGCACCCGGACAGGGGCTAACTATGGCTACACCTTC.

CDR3 sequence: CASSIVPGTEYNSPLHF. The CDR3 region has the DNA TGTGCCAGTAGTATAGTTCCCGGGACAGAATATAATTCACCCCTCCACTTT. The rearrangement joins TRBV19 to TRBJ1-6, with TRBD1 matching over 7 bases. The CDR3 is 17 amino acids. V shed 1 base, J shed 4 bases, and the junction held 7 bases outside the gene matches. Germline assignment: CDR1 LNHDA and CDR2 SQIVND (reference sequence).

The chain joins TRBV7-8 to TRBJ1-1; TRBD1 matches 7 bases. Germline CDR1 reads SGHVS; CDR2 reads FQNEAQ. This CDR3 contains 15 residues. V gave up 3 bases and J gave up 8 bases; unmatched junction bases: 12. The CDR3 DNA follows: TGTGCCAGCAGCTTCGCGAGCACGACAGGGAGGGAAGCTTTCTTT. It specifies CASSFASTTGREAFF.